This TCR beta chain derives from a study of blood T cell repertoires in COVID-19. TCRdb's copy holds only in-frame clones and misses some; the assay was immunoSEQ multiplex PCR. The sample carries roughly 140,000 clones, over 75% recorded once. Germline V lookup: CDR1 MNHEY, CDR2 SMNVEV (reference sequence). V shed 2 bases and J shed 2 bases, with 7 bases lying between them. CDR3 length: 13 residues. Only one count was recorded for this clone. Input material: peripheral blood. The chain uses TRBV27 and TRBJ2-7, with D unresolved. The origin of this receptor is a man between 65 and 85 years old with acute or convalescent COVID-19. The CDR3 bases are TGTGCCAGCAGTTTAAATCCGGCCTACGAGCAGTACTTC. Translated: CASSLNPAYEQYF.